These 13 T cell receptor beta chains originate from one sample sequenced in a study of blood T cell repertoires in COVID-19 (dated by TCRdb to between 2020 and 2021). Library preparation used the immunoSEQ multiplex PCR assay. In TCRdb, the immuneACCESS table is reduced to in-frame sequences with V and J assigned. These tables do not hold every clone; where another copy was compared, an unresolved V gene accounts for under half, and the others remain unexplained. In all, the sample holds about 98,000 clones, and about 89% of those were seen once. Approximately 10% of the sample rests with the top ten. Sequenced: peripheral blood. The receptors here all came from a man aged 50 to 59 with acute or convalescent COVID-19.

The chain joins TRBV7-9 to TRBJ1-1; tentative D call: TRBD1 (6 bases). This CDR3 contains 13 residues. V lost 2 bases to trimming and J lost 5 bases, with 9 bases between them. Germline assignment: CDR1 SEHNR and CDR2 FQNEAQ (reference sequence). CDR3 in amino acids: CASSLTGMTEAFF. CDR3 nucleotide sequence: TGTGCCAGCAGCTTAACAGGGATGACTGAAGCTTTCTTT. Together with reference TRBV7-9 and TRBJ1-1, the CDR3 gives the full variable domain: DTGVSQNPRHKITKRGQNVTFRCDPISEHNRLYWYRQTLGQGPEFLTYFQNEAQLEKSRLLSDRFSAERPKGSFSTLEIQRTEQGDSAMYLCASSLTGMTEAFFGQGTRLTVV.

The chain is built from TRBV10-2 and TRBJ1-2, with a possible D match to TRBD1 (5 bases). The CDR3 length is 14 residues. The V and J ends lost 3 bases and 8 bases respectively, with 16 bases between them. Germline assignment: CDR1 WSHSY and CDR2 SAAADI. DNA for the CDR3: TGCGCCAGCAGTGACCTGGGGAGGAGGGGCGGCTACACCTTC. It specifies CASSDLGRRGGYTF.

This rearrangement joins TRBV2 to TRBJ2-1; TRBD2 might be the D (5 bases). V lost 5 bases to trimming and J lost 2 bases, with 13 bases between them. The V gene's germline CDR1 is SNHLY and CDR2 FYNNEI. The CDR3 sequence is 15 residues long. CDR3 protein: CASSLGRVAYNEQFF. CDR3 bases: TGTGCCAGCAGTTTAGGGAGAGTGGCCTACAATGAGCAGTTCTTC.

This chain links TRBV7-2 with TRBJ2-3, with D maybe TRBD1 (5 bases). Trimming removed 1 base at V and 2 bases at J, with 13 bases between. Germline V lookup: CDR1 SGHTA, CDR2 FQGNSA. This CDR3 is 16 amino acids long. CDR3 loop: CASSLGSGPYTDTQYF. The DNA for the CDR3 is TGTGCCAGCAGCTTAGGGTCAGGGCCCTACACAGATACGCAGTATTTT.

V gene TRBV19 combines with J gene TRBJ1-6, with 7 bases fitting TRBD1. Germline V lookup: CDR1 LNHDA, CDR2 SQIVND (reference sequence). CDR3 size: 14 residues. Losses at the gene ends were 8 bases for V and 0 bases for J; bases not matched to a gene: 1. The CDR3 protein is CASRDSSYNSPLHF. The CDR3 DNA reads as TGTGCCAGTCGGGACAGCTCCTATAATTCACCCCTCCACTTT.

With respect to this clone: A much larger clone sits a single nucleotide away, making a read error possible. It is unclear where the CDR3 begins or ends on the DNA, so no DNA is shown, and the CDR3 is as TCRdb lists it. Other DNA variants within this sample encode the same CDR3. This chain uses TRBV7-9 with TRBJ2-1; TRBD2 is the table's D call, not checked against the DNA. The CDR3 is made up of 17 amino acids, end residues included. Germline V lookup: CDR1 SEHNR, CDR2 FQNEAQ (reference sequence). The CDR3 here is CASSPWGSGSMENEQFF.

This clone was observed once. V gene TRBV6-5 combines with J gene TRBJ2-7; TRBD1 agrees at 8 bases. Trimming took 6 bases from V and 3 from J; bases not matched to a gene: 7. This CDR3 contains 14 residues. CDR1 and CDR2 from the germline V gene are MNHEY and SVGAGI. The CDR3 is CASRPQGAFYEQYF. CDR3 nucleotides: TGTGCCAGCAGGCCCCAGGGGGCTTTCTACGAGCAGTACTTC.

The rearrangement uses TRBV2 and TRBJ2-2; possibly TRBD2 for D (5 bases). Trimming took off 4 bases at V and 4 bases at J, with 13 bases between the two ends. This CDR3 is built from 15 residues. Germline CDR1 and CDR2: SNHLY and FYNNEI. In nucleotides, the CDR3 is TGTGCCAGCAGTGTCCTGGAGGCAGGCACCGGGGAGCTGTTTTTT. This sequence encodes CASSVLEAGTGELFF.

The gene calls are TRBV18 and TRBJ2-3; the match to TRBD2 covers 10 bases. Losses at the gene ends were 4 bases for V and 3 bases for J; bases not matched to a gene: 4. The V gene's germline CDR1 is KGHSH and CDR2 LQKENI. This CDR3 has 15 residues. As DNA, the CDR3 is TGTGCCAGCTCACTAGGGACTAGCGAAACAGATACGCAGTATTTT. This sequence encodes CASSLGTSETDTQYF.

This chain connects TRBV2 to TRBJ2-2, with D possibly being TRBD1 (6 bases). V lost 5 bases and J 1 base, leaving 11 bases between the germline ends. The CDR3 is 15 residues long. Germline lookup yields CDR1 SNHLY and CDR2 FYNNEI. DNA of the CDR3: TGTGCCAGCAGTCACCAGGGGCAGAACACCGGGGAGCTGTTTTTT. It encodes CASSHQGQNTGELFF. The variable domain in full, with the rest retrieved from reference TRBV2 and TRBJ2-2, is EPEVTQTPSHQVTQMGQEVILRCVPISNHLYFYWYRQILGQKVEFLVSFYNNEISEKSEIFDDQFSVERPDGSNFTLKIRSTKLEDSAMYFCASSHQGQNTGELFFGEGSRLTVL.

V usage is TRBV2 and J usage is TRBJ1-1; TRBD1 matches at 8 bases. Germline lookup yields CDR1 SNHLY and CDR2 FYNNEI. This CDR3 is built from 12 residues. J lost 11 bases, V lost 8 bases, and 10 bases had no gene match. CDR3 loop: CASERQGITAFF. The CDR3 DNA reads as TGTGCCAGCGAGAGACAGGGGATTACTGCTTTCTTT.

The V gene is TRBV2, the J gene TRBJ2-1; D may be TRBD1 (5 bases). V was pared by 0 bases and J by 4 bases, with 13 bases between. This CDR3 region has 16 residues. Germline V gives CDR1 SNHLY, CDR2 FYNNEI. CDR3 amino acids: CASSEAGRDIYNEQFF. The DNA for the CDR3 is TGTGCCAGCAGTGAAGCTGGCAGGGATATATACAATGAGCAGTTCTTC.

This chain joins TRBV6-5 and TRBJ1-1, with 9 bases matching TRBD1. The length of the CDR3 is 15 residues. V shed 2 bases, J shed 9 bases, and the junction held 10 bases outside the gene matches. Germline CDR1 is MNHEY and CDR2 is SVGAGI. CDR3 nucleotides: TGTGCCAGCAGTTACGGGGGGACAGGGAGCCAGAAAGCTTTCTTT. Its translation is CASSYGGTGSQKAFF.